The TCR beta chain described here comes from a study of shared clonotypes between healthy human individuals. There are 13 residues in the CDR3. The V end lost 4 bases, the J end lost 5 bases, and 13 bases lay between the germline ends. Germline CDR1 SGHDT, CDR2 YYEEEE. Profiled with immunoSEQ multiplex PCR; TCRdb holds only in-frame clones, not every one. Among 700,000 or so clones, 55% to 75% were seen once, and the ten largest hold under 2%. Material: memory CD4+ T cells sorted from blood. This sample's subset: CD45RA-negative fraction. This TCR was recovered from a woman aged 25 to 45 in good health. This rearrangement joins TRBV5-6 to TRBJ2-7; D gene ambiguous. The CDR3 sequence: CASSPGRVHEQYF. The CDR3 DNA reads as TGTGCCAGCAGCCCAGGTCGGGTCCACGAGCAGTACTTC.